The 5 T cell receptor beta chains presented below share a single source sample, sequenced in a study of blood T cell repertoires in COVID-19 (dated by TCRdb to about 2020). Libraries were prepared through the immunoSEQ multiplex PCR assay. The table was pulled from immuneACCESS by TCRdb, which kept in-frame rearrangements only. Such tables lose some clones; where checked, under half of the loss comes from unresolved V genes, and the rest has no known cause. The sample has some 200,000 clones on record, approximately 90% of them singletons. Approximately 6.1% of the sample goes to the ten largest clones. The sequencing input was peripheral blood. Receptors were obtained from an elderly man with acute or convalescent COVID-19.

The V and J genes are TRBV30 and TRBJ1-6; tentatively, D is TRBD1 (6 bases). This CDR3 contains 14 residues. Trimming cost V 5 bases and J 9 bases, with 17 bases left between them. Germline V gene lookup returns CDR1 GTSNPN and CDR2 SVGIG (reference sequence). The CDR3: CAWARGGISSPLHF. The CDR3 bases are TGTGCCTGGGCAAGGGGGGGGATTTCTTCACCCCTCCACTTT.

This clone was found once. V gene TRBV6-2 or TRBV6-3 combines with J gene TRBJ2-7; the D is unclear. Germline V gene data show CDR1 as MNHEY and CDR2 as SVGEGT. This CDR3 spans 13 amino acids. The V end lost 4 bases, the J end lost 5 bases, and 12 bases lay between the germline ends. The chain's CDR3 is CASSSWSFHEQYV. The CDR3 DNA is TGTGCCAGCAGTTCCTGGAGTTTCCACGAGCAGTACGTC.

This clone was counted a single time. V is TRBV24-1 and J is TRBJ1-2, with D unclear. The CDR3 is made up of 14 amino acids. Germline CDR1 KGHDR, CDR2 SFDVKD. The germline V and J ends were trimmed by 1 base and 2 bases, with 7 bases remaining between them. The CDR3 bases are TGTGCCACCAGTGATTTCGGAGGGAACTATGGCTACACCTTC. Translation gives CATSDFGGNYGYTF.

The rearrangement links TRBV24-1 to TRBJ2-1; a possible D gene is TRBD2 (6 bases). Deletions cut 2 bases from V and 8 bases from J, with 15 bases between. The CDR3 spans 15 residues. Germline V gene lookup returns CDR1 KGHDR and CDR2 SFDVKD. For the CDR3, the DNA is TGTGCCACCAGTGATTATTTGGGCGGGACTGATGAGCAGTTCTTC. Protein sequence: CATSDYLGGTDEQFF.

J is TRBJ2-1 and V is TRBV9; TRBD2 matches 9 bases. The CDR3 consists of 15 residues. V was pared by 0 bases and J by 5 bases, with 3 bases of the junction left unmatched. Germline assignment: CDR1 SGDLS and CDR2 YYNGEE. The CDR3 sequence: CASSVVSGRDNEQFF. CDR3 sequence (DNA): TGTGCCAGCAGCGTAGTTAGCGGGAGAGACAATGAGCAGTTCTTC.